This TCR beta chain was identified during a study of early T cells in non-severe SARS-CoV-2 infection. Study-level background: Chains were not paired, and sequencing was done on bulk RNA from unsorted whole blood.

Each cDNA molecule carried a unique molecular identifier. TCRdb re-derived calls from the 5' RACE reads in MiXCR, one entry per CDR3 protein. In the table there are about 98,000 distinct CDR3 sequences, 11% of which are singletons. V lost 10 bases, J lost 1 base, and 13 bases lay in between. Germline lookup yields CDR1 MDHEN and CDR2 SYDVKM. This CDR3 has 13 amino acids. Study findings and constraints: Anti-spike CD8 specificities were favored by VDJdb matching, whose results missed private and CD4 specificities.

A note on this clonotype: The antigen remains undetermined.

The TCR sequence derives from an adult who was a healthcare worker with PCR-confirmed SARS-CoV-2 infection or an uninfected control (not recorded which). The chain has TRBV28 and TRBJ2-5; tentatively, D is TRBD2 (6 bases). Sequenced: whole blood. The CDR3 region is CATEGGGQETQYF. In nucleotides, the CDR3 is TGTGCCACGGAGGGAGGCGGCCAAGAGACCCAGTACTTC.